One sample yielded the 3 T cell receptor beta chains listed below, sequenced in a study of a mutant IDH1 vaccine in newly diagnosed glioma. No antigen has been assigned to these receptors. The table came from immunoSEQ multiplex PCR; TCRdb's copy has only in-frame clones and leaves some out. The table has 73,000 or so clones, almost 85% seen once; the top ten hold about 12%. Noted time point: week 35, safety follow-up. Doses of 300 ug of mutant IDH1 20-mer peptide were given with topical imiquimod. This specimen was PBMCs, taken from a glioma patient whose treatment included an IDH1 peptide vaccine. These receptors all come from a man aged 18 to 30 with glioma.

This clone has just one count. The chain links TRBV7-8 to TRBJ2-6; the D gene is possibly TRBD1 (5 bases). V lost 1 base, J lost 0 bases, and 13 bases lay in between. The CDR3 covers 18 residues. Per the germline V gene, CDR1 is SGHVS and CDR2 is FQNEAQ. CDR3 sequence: CASSLETVRASGANVLTF. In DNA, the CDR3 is TGTGCCAGCAGCTTAGAGACAGTTCGCGCCTCTGGGGCCAACGTCCTGACTTTC.

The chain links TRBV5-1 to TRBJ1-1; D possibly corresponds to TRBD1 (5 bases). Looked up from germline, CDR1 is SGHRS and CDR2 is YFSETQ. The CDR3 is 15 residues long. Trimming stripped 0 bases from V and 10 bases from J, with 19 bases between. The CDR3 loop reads CASSLEGWGLAAAFF. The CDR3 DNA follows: TGCGCCAGCAGCTTGGAGGGATGGGGGTTGGCTGCAGCTTTCTTT.

The CDR3 region has the DNA TGTGCCAGCAGCTTCCCAGACAGGGGAGGTGTCTATGGCTACACCTTC. Translated: CASSFPDRGGVYGYTF. V and J are TRBV7-9 and TRBJ1-2; 8 positions agree with TRBD1. From germline, CDR1 is SEHNR and CDR2 FQNEAQ (reference sequence). The trim removed 3 bases at V and 4 bases at J, leaving 10 bases unmatched. The CDR3 is 16 amino acids.